A selection of T cell receptor beta chains follows, all from one sample in a study of control samples from healthy donors and cancer patients. Sequencing used immunoSEQ multiplex PCR; TCRdb keeps in-frame clones, though not all of them. The table includes roughly 200,000 clones, roughly 94% detected once. The sequenced sample consisted of blood. These receptors were collected from a man aged 50-60 years in good health. Each CDR3 is given with its conserved first and last residue. A D gene is named only where the DNA matches it firmly. Expanded clones get a size class; other rows say once, few or many, or leave the size out.

d_call: TRBD1
clone_size: .
v_call: TRBV5-4
j_call: TRBJ2-6
cdr3_nt: TGTGCCAGCAGCTCCGGACAGGGGCTCTTGGATGGGGCCAACGTCCTGACTTTC
cdr3_aa: CASSSGQGLLDGANVLTF

d_call: TRBD2
clone_size: .
v_call: TRBV18
j_call: TRBJ2-1
cdr3_nt: TGTGCCAGCTCACCTAGCGGGGCGAGCTCCTACAATGAGCAGTTCTTC
cdr3_aa: CASSPSGASSYNEQFF

d_call: TRBD2
clone_size: .
v_call: TRBV27
j_call: TRBJ2-3
cdr3_nt: TGTGCCAGCAGTTCTGGCGGGGGGGCCACAGATACGCAGTATTTT
cdr3_aa: CASSSGGGATDTQYF

d_call: .
clone_size: .
v_call: TRBV4-3
j_call: TRBJ1-3
cdr3_nt: TGCGCCAGCAGTTTTACAGGGACTGGAAACACCATATATTTT
cdr3_aa: CASSFTGTGNTIYF

d_call: .
clone_size: .
v_call: TRBV28
j_call: TRBJ1-3
cdr3_nt: TGTGCCAGCAGTATACGGACAAGTGGAAACACCATATATTTT
cdr3_aa: CASSIRTSGNTIYF

d_call: TRBD1
clone_size: .
v_call: TRBV28
j_call: TRBJ1-1
cdr3_nt: TGTGCCAGCAGTTATAGACAGGGAGGCAATACTGAAGCTTTCTTT
cdr3_aa: CASSYRQGGNTEAFF

d_call: .
clone_size: .
v_call: TRBV6-5
j_call: TRBJ2-3
cdr3_nt: TGTGCCAGCAAGGCAAGCCTCACAGATACGCAGTATTTT
cdr3_aa: CASKASLTDTQYF

d_call: .
clone_size: .
v_call: TRBV9
j_call: TRBJ1-2
cdr3_nt: TGTGCCAGCAGCGTAGAGGAGGCCCACTATGGCTACACCTTC
cdr3_aa: CASSVEEAHYGYTF

d_call: .
clone_size: .
v_call: TRBV9
j_call: TRBJ1-6
cdr3_nt: TGTGCCAGCAGCGCCCGTAGCCTCATCAGGGATTCACCCCTCCACTTT
cdr3_aa: CASSARSLIRDSPLHF

d_call: TRBD2
clone_size: .
v_call: TRBV11-2
j_call: TRBJ2-5
cdr3_nt: TGTGCCAGCAGCTTCATCCTAGCGGGGGGGCCTCGAGAGACCCAGTACTTC
cdr3_aa: CASSFILAGGPRETQYF

d_call: TRBD1
clone_size: once
v_call: TRBV5-5
j_call: TRBJ1-2
cdr3_nt: TGTGCCAGCAGCTTGATCGGGACAGCAACTTATGGCTACACCTTC
cdr3_aa: CASSLIGTATYGYTF

d_call: TRBD1
clone_size: once
v_call: TRBV15
j_call: TRBJ1-2
cdr3_nt: TGTGCCACCAGCAGACGGGGGGGACAGGCAAACTATGGCTACACCTTC
cdr3_aa: CATSRRGGQANYGYTF

d_call: .
clone_size: once
v_call: TRBV24-1
j_call: TRBJ2-1
cdr3_nt: TGTGCCACCAGTGATTTGCCCGGTTGGGGTCTAGAGGACAATGAGCAGTTCTTC
cdr3_aa: CATSDLPGWGLEDNEQFF

d_call: .
clone_size: .
v_call: TRBV6-1
j_call: TRBJ1-5
cdr3_nt: TGTGCCAGCAGTGAAGCTGGGGGGAGGCCCCAGCATTTT
cdr3_aa: CASSEAGGRPQHF

d_call: .
clone_size: .
v_call: TRBV6-6
j_call: TRBJ2-7
cdr3_nt: TGTGCCAGCAGCTTGATACACGAGCAGTACTTC
cdr3_aa: CASSLIHEQYF

d_call: .
clone_size: .
v_call: TRBV18
j_call: TRBJ1-5
cdr3_nt: TGTGCCAGCTCACTAATGGTGGCAGGGGCTAGCAATCAGCCCCAGCATTTT
cdr3_aa: CASSLMVAGASNQPQHF

d_call: TRBD2
clone_size: .
v_call: TRBV7-2
j_call: TRBJ2-5
cdr3_nt: TGTGCCAGCAGCGCGAAACTAGCGGGGGGGGATTATCAAGAGACCCAGTACTTC
cdr3_aa: CASSAKLAGGDYQETQYF

d_call: .
clone_size: .
v_call: TRBV18
j_call: TRBJ1-4
cdr3_nt: TGTGCCAGCTCACCACCGGGGAAAGCAGGGAGGAGTGAAAAACTGTTTTTT
cdr3_aa: CASSPPGKAGRSEKLFF

d_call: .
clone_size: .
v_call: TRBV5-1
j_call: TRBJ2-5
cdr3_nt: TGCGCCAGCAGCACCCTCGGGACGGCCCAAGAGACCCAGTACTTC
cdr3_aa: CASSTLGTAQETQYF

d_call: .
clone_size: .
v_call: TRBV6-5
j_call: TRBJ1-1
cdr3_nt: TGTGCCAGCAAGGGGGGACGGATGAACACTGAAGCTTTCTTT
cdr3_aa: CASKGGRMNTEAFF

d_call: .
clone_size: .
v_call: TRBV7-2
j_call: TRBJ2-5
cdr3_nt: TGTGCCAGCACCCCCGCTGGGGAGAGGGGGGAGACCCAGTACTTC
cdr3_aa: CASTPAGERGETQYF

d_call: .
clone_size: .
v_call: TRBV28
j_call: TRBJ2-5
cdr3_nt: TGTGCCAGCAGTTGGGGCGTGGGGGCAGGAGAGACCCAGTACTTC
cdr3_aa: CASSWGVGAGETQYF

d_call: .
clone_size: .
v_call: TRBV21-1
j_call: TRBJ2-1
cdr3_nt: TGTGCCAGCAGCTGGCAGAGGACAGGGGGGTTCAACAATGAGCAGTTCTTC
cdr3_aa: CASSWQRTGGFNNEQFF

d_call: TRBD1
clone_size: .
v_call: TRBV3-1/TRBV3-2
j_call: TRBJ1-2
cdr3_nt: TGTGCCAGCAGCCGAGGACAGGGTACGGGCTACACCTTC
cdr3_aa: CASSRGQGTGYTF

d_call: .
clone_size: once
v_call: TRBV5-6
j_call: TRBJ2-1
cdr3_nt: TGTGCCAGCAGCTTGGAAGGGGCCTCCTACAATGAGCAGTTCTTC
cdr3_aa: CASSLEGASYNEQFF

d_call: TRBD2
clone_size: once
v_call: TRBV4-2
j_call: TRBJ2-5
cdr3_nt: TGTGCCAGCAGCCAAGAGGGTCTGGGACTAGCGGGAGAGACCCAGTACTTC
cdr3_aa: CASSQEGLGLAGETQYF

d_call: .
clone_size: .
v_call: TRBV27
j_call: TRBJ2-7
cdr3_nt: TGTGCCAGCAGCGAAAAGGGGACCTACGAGCAGTACTTC
cdr3_aa: CASSEKGTYEQYF

d_call: .
clone_size: .
v_call: TRBV15
j_call: TRBJ2-4
cdr3_nt: TGTGCCACCAGCAGAGATCGGCGAACAGGGATAAGCAAAAACATTCAGTACTTC
cdr3_aa: CATSRDRRTGISKNIQYF

d_call: TRBD1
clone_size: .
v_call: TRBV2
j_call: TRBJ1-1
cdr3_nt: TGTGCCAGCAGGGGACAGGGGTGGAACACTGAAGCTTTCTTT
cdr3_aa: CASRGQGWNTEAFF

d_call: TRBD2
clone_size: once
v_call: TRBV5-1
j_call: TRBJ2-1
cdr3_nt: TGCGCCAGCAGCACAAGACTAGCGGGGGGTTTCTACAATGAGCAGTTCTTC
cdr3_aa: CASSTRLAGGFYNEQFF

d_call: .
clone_size: .
v_call: TRBV21-1
j_call: TRBJ2-7
cdr3_nt: TGTGCCAGCAGCAAAGAGGGGGGGCGCCCCAACTACGAGCAGTACTTC
cdr3_aa: CASSKEGGRPNYEQYF

d_call: .
clone_size: .
v_call: TRBV5-1
j_call: TRBJ2-3
cdr3_nt: TGCGCCAGCAGCTTGGACAGGGCGGATACGCAGTATTTT
cdr3_aa: CASSLDRADTQYF

d_call: TRBD1
clone_size: .
v_call: TRBV6-5
j_call: TRBJ1-5
cdr3_nt: TGTGCCAGCAGGCCCGGGACAGGGATGGGACAGCCCCAGCATTTT
cdr3_aa: CASRPGTGMGQPQHF

d_call: TRBD1
clone_size: once
v_call: TRBV4-1
j_call: TRBJ1-1
cdr3_nt: TGCGCCAGCAGCACACACCCCGGCCAGGGGGACACTGAAGCTTTCTTT
cdr3_aa: CASSTHPGQGDTEAFF

d_call: .
clone_size: .
v_call: TRBV2
j_call: TRBJ2-7
cdr3_nt: TGTGCCAGCAGTGGGCAGGGATCCGCCTACGAGCAGTACTTC
cdr3_aa: CASSGQGSAYEQYF

d_call: .
clone_size: .
v_call: TRBV7-9
j_call: TRBJ1-2
cdr3_nt: TGTGCCAGCAGCTTAGAGAATCCAGGGTACGGTGGCTACACCTTC
cdr3_aa: CASSLENPGYGGYTF

d_call: .
clone_size: .
v_call: TRBV6-2/TRBV6-3
j_call: TRBJ2-2
cdr3_nt: TGTGCCAGCAGTTACAAGGGGCCAGACACCGGGGAGCTGTTTTTT
cdr3_aa: CASSYKGPDTGELFF

d_call: TRBD1
clone_size: .
v_call: TRBV2
j_call: TRBJ2-5
cdr3_nt: TGTGCCAGCAGCTTCGGACAGGGGCGACAGACCCAGTACTTC
cdr3_aa: CASSFGQGRQTQYF

d_call: TRBD1
clone_size: .
v_call: TRBV6-1
j_call: TRBJ2-1
cdr3_nt: TGTGCCAGCAGTGACCGACAGGGTTACATCTACAATGAGCAGTTCTTC
cdr3_aa: CASSDRQGYIYNEQFF

d_call: .
clone_size: .
v_call: TRBV6-5
j_call: TRBJ1-2
cdr3_nt: TGTGCCAGCAGTTACTCGAAATGGGGACCCGATTATGGCTACACCTTC
cdr3_aa: CASSYSKWGPDYGYTF

d_call: .
clone_size: .
v_call: TRBV18
j_call: TRBJ1-3
cdr3_nt: TGTGCCAGCACCGGTATTATGGGCTCTGGAAACACCATATATTTT
cdr3_aa: CASTGIMGSGNTIYF

d_call: .
clone_size: once
v_call: TRBV4-1
j_call: TRBJ2-6
cdr3_nt: TGCGCCAGCAGCCAAGTTACGGTCGCCTCCGGTATTGGCGTCCTGACTTTC
cdr3_aa: CASSQVTVASGIGVLTF

d_call: TRBD1
clone_size: .
v_call: TRBV19
j_call: TRBJ1-2
cdr3_nt: TGTGCCAGTAGGATAGGGACAGGGAACTATGGCTACACCTTC
cdr3_aa: CASRIGTGNYGYTF

d_call: .
clone_size: .
v_call: TRBV19
j_call: TRBJ1-2
cdr3_nt: TGTGCCAGTAGGACAGCCACTAACTATGGCTACACCTTC
cdr3_aa: CASRTATNYGYTF

d_call: .
clone_size: .
v_call: TRBV6-2/TRBV6-3
j_call: TRBJ2-3
cdr3_nt: TGTGCCAGCAGTTTCTATGGGACGCAGTATTTT
cdr3_aa: CASSFYGTQYF

d_call: .
clone_size: .
v_call: TRBV10-1
j_call: TRBJ1-5
cdr3_nt: TGCGCCAGCAGCCCTAATCATCAGCCCCAGCATTTT
cdr3_aa: CASSPNHQPQHF

d_call: TRBD1
clone_size: .
v_call: TRBV18
j_call: TRBJ1-5
cdr3_nt: TGTGCCAGCTCACGGGACAGGGACCAGCCCCAGCATTTT
cdr3_aa: CASSRDRDQPQHF

d_call: TRBD1
clone_size: .
v_call: TRBV9
j_call: TRBJ2-4
cdr3_nt: TGTGCCAGCAGCACCGACAGGGGTGGGGACATTCAGTACTTC
cdr3_aa: CASSTDRGGDIQYF

d_call: TRBD2
clone_size: once
v_call: TRBV14
j_call: TRBJ2-3
cdr3_nt: TGTGCCAGCAGCCGCGGTGGAGGGACTAGTCAAGATACGCAGTATTTT
cdr3_aa: CASSRGGGTSQDTQYF

d_call: TRBD1
clone_size: .
v_call: TRBV13
j_call: TRBJ1-2
cdr3_nt: TGTGCCAGCAGCGTCGGACAGGGGGCTTATGGCTACACCTTC
cdr3_aa: CASSVGQGAYGYTF